This T cell receptor beta chain originates from a study of PD-L1 blockade in urothelial cancer (dated by TCRdb to about 2017). Describing the broader study: Therapy was started at some point between 2013 and 2015 for all patients, and atezolizumab 1,200 mg was administered intravenously every 3 weeks. Pretreatment tumor samples, along with matched peripheral blood serially collected before and after atezolizumab treatment, were subjected to TCR sequencing. Pretreatment blood TCR-seq was available for under 35 patients, at least one posttreatment blood collection was obtained for approximately 25 patients, and tumor TCR-seq was available for approximately 25 patients. Durable clinical benefit was defined as a progression-free survival longer than 6 months, and TCR features were additionally tested against progression-free survival and overall survival. Ten or so patients reached durable clinical benefit, while 20 patients did not. Patients had an ECOG performance status of 0 or 1 and had received between 0 and 3 prior chemotherapy regimens. The study was an exploratory multi-omic analysis of somatic, immune and clinical correlates of response to PD-L1 blockade with atezolizumab in urothelial cancer. In the same patients, pretreatment tumors underwent whole exome sequencing and RNA sequencing in addition to TCR sequencing. Blood samples were analyzed at two time points: 3 weeks after treatment start (second dose) and 6 weeks after treatment start. About 85% of the roughly 29 patients were males with bladder-origin urothelial cancer, and about 65% of the 29 reported a prior smoking history. A median of roughly 140,000 T cells and around 81,000 unique TCRs was obtained from blood samples, and a median clonality of approximately 0.08 was observed.

The cohort included some 30 patients with locally advanced or metastatic urothelial carcinoma who were treated at Memorial Sloan Kettering on a trial protocol. Peripheral blood mononuclear cells were collected from each patient pretreatment and during treatment, giving between 1 and 8 total time points per patient. The Qiagen DNeasy Blood extraction kit was used to purify genomic DNA from total PBMCs and from tumor samples. PBMCs were collected pretreatment and during treatment, and were isolated and stored as previously described. The paper's findings and limits, for the study overall: Because the sample size was small (n ≈ 28) and many of the analyses were exploratory, the results are meant to be hypothesis-generating. Improved progression-free and overall survival was found to be associated with pretreatment peripheral blood TCR clonality below the median. At 3 weeks after the start of treatment, tumor-associated TCR clones in peripheral blood had expanded more in patients with durable benefit (n of about 21, p = 0.022).

Of note for this clone: What this receptor recognizes is not known. No base quality values were provided; no much bigger clone lies one nucleotide off.

The CDR3 starts with the cysteine, ends with the phenylalanine, and has 17 residues. Left in the record is the CDR3 DNA by itself, 51 bases read in frame from the first base. After removal of 0 bases from V and 6 bases from J, the junction retains 8 bases not matched to a gene. Based on the germline V gene (reference sequence), the CDR1 and CDR2 sequences are PRHDT and FYEKMQ. Synthetic TCR analog templates were spiked into each PCR to estimate absolute template abundance from read counts. TCRbeta CDR3 regions were amplified from genomic DNA with bias-controlled V and J gene primers using the immunoSEQ assay. Sequencing of rearranged TCRbeta segments was performed at approximately 20X coverage. As for how the authors treated the data: Sequencing errors were corrected by clustering and CDR3s were annotated against IMGT to assign V, D and J genes. Downstream analyses used only productive TCRbeta rearrangements, leaving out any out-of-frame or stop-codon sequences. Clonality was calculated as one minus the Shannon entropy normalized by the log of the number of unique productive sequences. Clones differing between time points or between blood and tumor were identified by Fisher's exact test with Benjamini-Hochberg correction at adjusted p below 0.01. TCRdb re-hosts the immuneACCESS table, in-frame sequences only. Its copies lack some clones; in the studies checked, an unresolved V gene accounts for under half of them, and the cause for the rest is not known. V, J and clone size derive from that table, while D and trimming were established from the DNA sequence. In this sample the table shows roughly 30,000 clones, more than 85% of which occur a single time. Of the sample, less than 2% is held by the ten largest clones.

The V and J segments used are TRBV13 and TRBJ2-1; 10 bases in the middle match TRBD1. This receptor was identified in a man between 50 and 59 years old with urothelial cancer. The sequences come from PBMCs, collected around atezolizumab (anti-PD-L1) treatment. The CDR3 protein: CASSLGRDRGLRNEQFF. The bases are TGTGCCAGCAGCTTAGGTCGGGACAGGGGTTTGCGCAATGAGCAGTTCTTC. Here the CDR3 is joined to the reference TRBV13 and TRBJ2-1 genes, and the full variable domain is: AAGVIQSPRHLIKEKRETATLKCYPIPRHDTVYWYQQGPGQDPQFLISFYEKMQSDKGSIPDRFSAQQFSDYHSELNMSSLELGDSALYFCASSLGRDRGLRNEQFFGPGTRLTVL.